This paragraph reports one T cell receptor (beta chain). The antigen remains undetermined. This sample was taken from a study of identifying expanded T cells in peripheral blood. Trimming took 3 bases from V and 0 from J, leaving 5 bases between them. Germline CDR1 and CDR2: MDHEN and SYDVKM. This CDR3 is built from 14 residues. Notes on the study in general: Clone count variance between approximately 2-week samples rose with total template count. Differentially abundant clones: 0.95 to 1.5 between replicates, about 17 at 2 to 3 weeks, around 20 at four.

Only in-frame clones appear in the TCRdb table, and some are missing; sequencing was by immunoSEQ multiplex PCR. This table holds some 81,000 clones, approximately 84% found once. The genes are TRBV28 and TRBJ1-4; D call uncertain. The sequenced material came from blood. The TCR sequence derives from a person aged 18 to 75 in good health. CDR3 protein: CASSFQATNEKLFF. The DNA for the CDR3 is TGTGCCAGCAGTTTCCAAGCAACTAATGAAAAACTGTTTTTT.